A single sample gave rise to the 12 T cell receptor beta chains below, sequenced in a study of shared clonotypes between healthy human individuals. Profiled with immunoSEQ multiplex PCR; TCRdb holds only in-frame clones, not every one. The data contain nearly 1 million clones, around 80% of them seen just once; the ten biggest clones take up about 1.5%. Material for sequencing was memory CD4+ T cells sorted from blood. The subset was: CD45RA-negative fraction. The receptors were gathered from a man in his late teens or twenties in good health.

This clone has a count of ten or more. For the CDR3, the DNA is TGTGCCAGCGAAGGGTTCAACGAGCAGTACTTC. This translates into CASEGFNEQYF. This chain links TRBV6-1 with TRBJ2-7; D gene unclear. The CDR3 totals 11 residues. The germline gives CDR1 MNHNS, CDR2 SASEGT. V was cut by 8 bases and J by 5 bases, with 10 bases left in between.

V gene TRBV5-1 combines with J gene TRBJ1-2; 9 positions agree with TRBD1. CDR1 SGHRS and CDR2 YFSETQ come from the germline V gene. The CDR3 has 17 residues. V lost 1 base, J lost 4 bases, and 11 bases stayed unmatched. This chain's CDR3 is CASSLQAQGAILYGYTF. CDR3 nucleotide sequence: TGCGCCAGCAGCTTGCAAGCACAGGGGGCGATCCTCTATGGCTACACCTTC.

J is TRBJ2-5 and V is TRBV7-2; tentative D call: TRBD1 (5 bases). Germline V lookup: CDR1 SGHTA, CDR2 FQGNSA. V lost 2 bases, J lost 2 bases, and 9 bases lay in between. The CDR3 spans 14 residues. CDR3 nucleotides: TGTGCCAGCAGCTTATGGGCAGGGCAAGAGACCCAGTACTTC. Encoded protein: CASSLWAGQETQYF.

CDR3 in amino acids: CASRLAWLAGKSTSTDTQYF. The CDR3 region has the DNA TGTGCAAGTCGCTTAGCTTGGCTAGCGGGCAAATCGACTAGCACAGATACGCAGTATTTT. The rearrangement links TRBV12-2 to TRBJ2-3; TRBD2 is the table's D call and was not checked against the DNA. TRBV12-2 is a pseudogene. The CDR3 runs 20 residues.

This chain connects TRBV5-6 to TRBJ2-3, with D uncertain. This CDR3 is built from 14 residues. The germline CDR1 and CDR2 sequences are SGHDT and YYEEEE. V lost 4 bases and J lost 2, with 11 bases in between. The CDR3 DNA reads TGTGCCAGCAGCCATTGGGCGAACACAGATACGCAGTATTTT. Amino acid sequence: CASSHWANTDTQYF.

As for this clone: Sequence at one end of the junction differs from germline and may be a read error. This chain links TRBV7-9 with TRBJ2-7; TRBD2 matches 9 bases. The CDR3 runs to 15 residues. Germline lookup yields CDR1 SEHNR and CDR2 FQNEAQ (reference sequence). The CDR3: CASTLAGVGSYEQYF. The DNA of the CDR3 is TGTGCCAGCACCTTAGCGGGAGTTGGCTCCTACGAGCAGTACTTC.

The V and J genes are TRBV11-2 and TRBJ2-7; 12 bases fit TRBD2. The length of the CDR3 is 16 residues. J lost 2 bases, V lost 1 base, and 3 bases had no gene match. Germline assignment: CDR1 SGHAT and CDR2 FQNNGV. CDR3 sequence (DNA): TGTGCCAGCAGCTTAGTAGCTAGCGGGAGGGCCTACGAGCAGTACTTC. Translation: CASSLVASGRAYEQYF.

This clone was seen a single time. The chain joins TRBV10-3 to TRBJ2-7; possible D gene TRBD2, 6 bases. The germline CDR1 and CDR2 sequences are ENHRY and SYGVKD. CDR3 size: 14 residues. V dropped 8 bases and J dropped 2 bases, with 16 bases sitting between them. In DNA, the CDR3 is TGTGCCATCGGGAGTCGAGGGGAGGCCTACGAGCAGTACTTC. Translated: CAIGSRGEAYEQYF.

V usage is TRBV28 and J usage is TRBJ1-1; no clear D gene. V was pared by 2 bases and J by 8 bases, with 9 bases between. Per the germline V gene, CDR1 is MDHEN and CDR2 is SYDVKM. The CDR3 length is 12 residues. The CDR3 nucleotides are TGTGCCAGCAGTTTACTACCGTGGGAAGCTTTCTTT. As protein: CASSLLPWEAFF.

The V gene is TRBV7-6, the J gene TRBJ1-5; D is perhaps TRBD1 (5 bases). Germline CDR1 is SGHVS and CDR2 is FNYEAQ. The germline V and J ends were trimmed by 6 bases and 7 bases, with 10 bases remaining between them. The CDR3 runs to 12 residues. The chain's CDR3 is CASRGRWQPQHF. CDR3 coding DNA: TGTGCCAGCAGGGGACGTTGGCAGCCCCAGCATTTT.

The chain carries TRBV30 and TRBJ2-7; D is unresolved. The germline CDR1 and CDR2 sequences are GTSNPN and SVGIG (reference sequence). Between the trimmed V and J ends, which lost 1 base and 3 bases, there was a span of 22 bases. The CDR3 extends over 17 amino acids. The CDR3 DNA is TGTGCCTGGAGTGCCCGCCGCACTAATACCCCCTACTACGAGCAGTACTTC. Encoded protein: CAWSARRTNTPYYEQYF.

The chain is built from TRBV6-1 and TRBJ1-6; D may be TRBD1 (6 bases). V lost 4 bases to trimming and J lost 0 bases, with 13 bases between them. Per germline, CDR1 MNHNS and CDR2 SASEGT. The CDR3 has 17 residues. The CDR3 nucleotides read TGTGCCAGCAGTGCTACAGGGCCGAGCTCCTATAATTCACCCCTCCACTTT. Its protein product is CASSATGPSSYNSPLHF.